Listed here are 17 T cell receptor beta chains from one sample, sequenced in a study of regulatory T cells in long-lasting Graves disease (dated by TCRdb to 2020 to 2022). Per the publication, the time point label means: newly diagnosed GD, antithyroid drugs for less than 3 months. For both TCR sequencing and RNA sequencing, RNA was extracted from PBMCs in TRIzol. Libraries were built with multiplex PCR. Sequenced using an Illumina HiSeq 4000. TCR beta libraries were built with iRepertoire HTBI primers and Arm-PCR amplification of CDR3 regions. Starting from the raw public reads, TCRdb applied fastp trimming at Q25, assembled clones with MiXCR and retained in-frame beta chains. Identical CDR3 proteins give one entry, which carries the most common genes and DNA. The sample has approximately 400,000 distinct CDR3 sequences on record, 15% of them singletons. Approximately 7.6% of the sample is taken by the ten largest.

This same sample was also taken into another study, of T cells in Graves' hyperthyroidism and ophthalmopathy.

Sequences were derived from peripheral blood mononuclear cells (PBMCs), sampled at new diagnosis, from a patient treated with antithyroid drugs. These TCRs come from a woman aged 40-49 years with Graves disease. Donor details come from another sample of the same person, matched by shared clones.

This clonotype was observed a few times. The chain carries TRBV12-5 and TRBJ2-5; TRBD2 matches 12 bases. The CDR3 spans 20 residues. The V gene end was trimmed by 5 bases and the J gene end by 0 bases; junction bases not matched to a gene: 16. Germline CDR1 LGHNT, CDR2 FRNRAP. The CDR3 region is CASGPATKTSGRGDQETQYF. DNA for the CDR3: TGTGCTAGTGGTCCCGCCACAAAGACTAGCGGGAGAGGGGACCAAGAGACCCAGTACTTC.

This clonotype has only one observation. Just one base apart from a much larger clone, this may be a read error. The chain has TRBV29-1 and TRBJ1-2; D gene uncertain. Germline CDR1 SQVTM, CDR2 ANQGSEA. The length of the CDR3 is 13 residues. Trimming removed 6 bases at V and 1 base at J, with 12 bases between. In nucleotides, the CDR3 is TGCAGCGTCGACGGAATAGTTAACTATGGCTACACCTTC. Translating it yields CSVDGIVNYGYTF.

The chain couples TRBV18 to TRBJ2-7; D perhaps matches TRBD1 (5 bases). Germline lookup yields CDR1 KGHSH and CDR2 LQKENI. The CDR3 is made up of 13 amino acids. The V end lost 3 bases, the J end lost 6 bases, and 12 bases lay between the germline ends. The CDR3 loop is CASSPVRVGEQYF. CDR3 sequence (DNA): TGTGCCAGCTCACCCGTCAGGGTAGGCGAGCAGTACTTC.

Written as DNA, the CDR3 is TGTGCCAGCAGTGAAGGGTTTGGGGCCAAAAACATTCAGTACTTC. This gives the protein CASSEGFGAKNIQYF. This sequence joins TRBV6-1 and TRBJ2-4; no clear D gene. The V gene lost 1 base and the J gene lost 1 base, with 8 bases spanning the gap. Germline V gene data show CDR1 as MNHNS and CDR2 as SASEGT. The CDR3 has 15 residues.

Ten or more counts support this clonotype. This chain links TRBV5-6 with TRBJ1-4; tentatively, D is TRBD1 (5 bases). The CDR3 contains 14 residues. Trimming took off 3 bases at V and 3 bases at J, with 9 bases between the two ends. Germline V gene data show CDR1 as SGHDT and CDR2 as YYEEEE. DNA for the CDR3: TGTGCCAGCAGCTCGGGACTGTCTAATGAAAAACTGTTTTTT. It yields the protein CASSSGLSNEKLFF. The entire variable domain, with the rest obtained from reference TRBV5-6 and TRBJ1-4, is as follows: DAGVTQSPTHLIKTRGQQVTLRCSPKSGHDTVSWYQQALGQGPQFIFQYYEEEERQRGNFPDRFSGHQFPNYSSELNVNALLLGDSALYLCASSSGLSNEKLFFGSGTQLSVL.

The table lists this clonotype with a few counts. This could be a read error, since a much larger clone is one nucleotide away. The chain links TRBV6-1 to TRBJ1-1; possible D gene TRBD1, 5 bases. The CDR3 consists of 17 residues. Germline V gene sequence: CDR1 MNHNS, CDR2 SASEGT. As DNA, the CDR3 is TGTGCCAGCAGTGAGACGACAGCCCCTTTATTGAACACTGAAGCTCTCTTT. Its protein product is CASSETTAPLLNTEALF.

This clonotype was seen at least ten times. V and J are TRBV12-3 or TRBV12-4 and TRBJ2-7, with no clear D. Trimming removed 3 bases from V and 3 bases from J, with 9 bases in between. The CDR3 is made up of 13 amino acids. DNA for the CDR3: TGTGCCAGCAGTTTGGCGACTGACTACGAGCAGTACTTC. This encodes CASSLATDYEQYF.

This clonotype was counted only a few times. Here the CDR3 DNA reads TGTGCCAGCAGCACAGCGGGCACAGATACGCAGTATTTT. It specifies CASSTAGTDTQYF. The chain links TRBV7-9 to TRBJ2-3; the D gene is possibly TRBD2 (5 bases). This CDR3 spans 13 amino acids. V lost 5 bases, J lost 1 base, and 7 bases lay in between. CDR1 and CDR2 from the germline V gene are SEHNR and FQNEAQ (reference sequence).

With respect to this clonotype: One junction end does not reproduce the germline sequence, and a read error may be involved. The chain links TRBV7-9 to TRBJ2-1, with 9 bases that match TRBD1. The CDR3 has 14 amino acids. Per the germline V gene, CDR1 is SEHNR and CDR2 is FQNEAQ (reference sequence). The CDR3 here is CASSLLVPGQGPVF. Written as DNA, the CDR3 is TGTGCCAGCAGCTTATTGGTCCCGGGACAGGGACCCGTGTTC. Full variable domain (rest looked up from reference TRBV7-9 and TRBJ2-1): DTGVSQNPRHKITKRGQNVTFRCDPISEHNRLYWYRQTLGQGPEFLTYFQNEAQLEKSRLLSDRFSAERPKGSFSTLEIQRTEQGDSAMYLCASSLLVPGQGPVFGPGTRLTVL.

This clonotype was observed at least ten times. The chain couples TRBV27 to TRBJ1-3; maybe TRBD1 (5 bases). The V gene's germline CDR1 is MNHEY and CDR2 SMNVEV (reference sequence). V shed 6 bases and J shed 1 base, with 13 bases lying between them. The CDR3 is made up of 15 amino acids. The CDR3 DNA is TGTGCCAGCAGCCGCGCCGGGACGTCTGGAAACACCATATATTTT. It encodes CASSRAGTSGNTIYF.

This clonotype was seen at least ten times. The chain employs TRBV11-1 and TRBJ2-3, with 8 nucleotides matching TRBD2. The CDR3 contains 17 residues. Trimming cost V 0 bases and J 5 bases; bases outside gene matches: 10. The germline V gene has CDR1 SGHAT and CDR2 FQDESV (reference sequence). CDR3 amino acids: CASSLASSGRGEDTQYF. The DNA for the CDR3 is TGTGCCAGCAGCTTAGCGTCGAGCGGGAGAGGGGAAGATACGCAGTATTTT.

This chain uses TRBV20-1 with TRBJ1-2; D ambiguous. Deletions cut 1 base from V and 6 bases from J, with 12 bases between. Germline-derived CDR1 and CDR2 are DFQATT and SNEGSKA (reference sequence). CDR3 length: 13 residues. The CDR3 nucleotides are TGCAGTGCTAGAGTATGGCCTTTGGATGGCTACACCTTC. Amino acid sequence: CSARVWPLDGYTF.

This clonotype was seen many times. V usage is TRBV15 and J usage is TRBJ1-1, with TRBD1 matching 7 bases. The CDR3 spans 15 residues. CDR1 is LNHNV and CDR2 is YYDKDF in the germline V gene (reference sequence). V trimming: 4 bases; J trimming: 1 base; junction bases outside the gene matches: 6. The CDR3 coding sequence is TGTGCCACCAGCAACACAGGGGCGAGGAACACTGAAGCTTTCTTT. Translated, it gives CATSNTGARNTEAFF.

This clonotype was observed a handful of times. The V call is TRBV10-2, the J call TRBJ2-5, with TRBD2 matching 13 bases. Unmatched junction bases numbered 4, after V lost 5 bases and J lost 4 bases. Germline V gene sequence: CDR1 WSHSY, CDR2 SAAADI. This CDR3 is built from 15 residues. The CDR3 nucleotides are TGCGCCAGCAGTTCGAGGACTAGCGGGAGAGAGACCCAGTACTTC. It encodes CASSSRTSGRETQYF.

This clonotype was counted at least ten times. This sequence joins TRBV7-2 and TRBJ2-5, with 7 bases aligning to TRBD1. V lost 5 bases to trimming and J lost 4 bases; unmatched junction nucleotides: 7. CDR3 length: 14 residues. Germline loops: CDR1 SGHTA, CDR2 FQGNSA. CDR3 loop: CASSVTGTAETQYF. In DNA, the CDR3 is TGTGCCAGCAGCGTGACCGGGACAGCAGAGACCCAGTACTTC.

This clonotype was counted a few times. The V call is TRBV7-9, the J call TRBJ1-3, with TRBD1 identical over 8 bases. Germline V gene sequence: CDR1 SEHNR, CDR2 FQNEAQ (reference sequence). CDR3 size: 16 residues. J gave up 1 base and V 3 bases, and 5 bases lay outside the gene matches. The CDR3 here is CASSFAGGASGNTIYF. The CDR3 DNA sequence: TGTGCCAGCAGCTTCGCAGGGGGCGCGTCTGGAAACACCATATATTTT.

The CDR3 DNA sequence: TGCGCCAGCAGCCCAGACCCAACCAGTTTCACTGAAGCTTTCTTT. This sequence encodes CASSPDPTSFTEAFF. This chain links TRBV5-1 with TRBJ1-1; D is ambiguous. The CDR3 spans 15 residues. The ends were cut back, 4 bases at V and 4 bases at J, with 17 bases in the middle. In germline, CDR1 is SGHRS, CDR2 YFSETQ.